This paragraph covers one T cell receptor beta chain sequence. These data come from a study of beta chain features in type 1 diabetes. The overall study: Cell yields, gender and age were similar in healthy donors and patients.

With V trimmed by 3 bases and J by 7 bases, 19 bases remained unmatched. This CDR3 region has 19 residues. Germline-derived CDR1 and CDR2 are LGHNA and YSLEER. The authors reverse transcribed all of the isolated RNA, so sequencing captured expressed TCRB transcripts. Here immunoSEQ multiplex PCR was the method, and the copy in TCRdb shows in-frame clones only, minus some. The sample consists of around 140,000 clones, about 10% of them appearing once. The J gene is TRBJ1-4, the V gene TRBV4-3, with TRBD1 matching over 8 bases. Specimen: naive CD4+ T cells from blood. The source of this sequence is a man in his late teens or twenties in good health. This chain's CDR3 is CASSHGEGQGAYRSEKLFF. The CDR3 nucleotides read TGCGCCAGCAGCCACGGAGAGGGTCAGGGGGCTTATAGGAGTGAAAAACTGTTTTTT.